This T cell receptor (beta chain) originates from a study of blood T cell repertoires in COVID-19. In the study overall: The study drew acute and convalescent COVID-19 samples from the United States, Italy and Spain.

TCRdb's copy holds only in-frame clones and misses some; the assay was immunoSEQ multiplex PCR. Of over 100,000 clones detected, just under 90% appear once; the ten largest clones hold less than 1.5%. Source material: peripheral blood. This receptor was obtained from a human donor in a cohort sampled during active COVID-19.

The CDR3 loop is CASNGQGLSGANVLTF. CDR3 bases: TGTGCCAGTAATGGACAGGGACTCTCTGGGGCCAACGTCCTGACTTTC. The chain couples TRBV7-9 to TRBJ2-6; 8 bases are shared with TRBD1. Germline lookup yields CDR1 SEHNR and CDR2 FQNEAQ (reference sequence). The CDR3 contains 16 residues. The V and J ends lost 9 bases and 0 bases, in that order; junction bases with no gene match: 7.